This TCR beta chain was retrieved from a study of cytomegalovirus exposure and HLA in healthy donors. Notes on the study in general: In vitro, a few CMV-associated chains proved specific for CMV antigens. Many donors carried some public TCRs, although rarity characterized most TCR sequences. The tendency of first-cohort TCR clusters to co-occur in the roughly 120 validation repertoires was identified by a subsequent analysis.

Comment on this clone: Its target is unknown.

Trimming shortened V by 6 bases and J by 0 bases, and 9 bases separated the two germline ends. CDR1 is MNHNY, CDR2 SVGAGI, per germline (reference sequence). The CDR3 is 14 amino acids. TCRdb's table, derived via immunoSEQ multiplex PCR, lists solely in-frame clones and lacks some. The sample lists some 140,000 clones, about nine tenths occurring once. This receptor was obtained from a man aged 18 to 35 in good health and CMV-seronegative. The sequencing input was PBMCs. The chain couples TRBV6-6 to TRBJ1-3, with a weak D call TRBD1 (5 bases). The CDR3 nucleotides read TGTGCCAGCAGACCCGACAGCTCTGGAAACACCATATATTTT. It yields the protein CASRPDSSGNTIYF.